One and the same sample provided the 2 T cell receptor beta chains below, sequenced in a study of beta chain features in type 1 diabetes. Expressed TCRB transcripts were sequenced because the entire RNA isolate underwent reverse transcription. Measured with immunoSEQ multiplex PCR; TCRdb has only the in-frame clones, and not every one. The sample yields 250,000 to 350,000 clones, 12% to 15% seen once. Sequencing input: central memory CD4+ T cells from blood. The receptors come from a man aged 30-40 years in good health.

This clone was counted only a few times. This chain connects TRBV7-3 to TRBJ1-1, with a tentative D call TRBD1 (5 bases). Germline-derived CDR1 and CDR2 are SGHTA and FQGTGA. V shed 2 bases and J shed 7 bases, with 17 bases lying between them. The CDR3 consists of 15 residues. CDR3 sequence: CASSLFVGGRDEAFF. For the CDR3, the DNA is TGTGCCAGCAGCTTATTTGTCGGGGGACGTGATGAAGCTTTCTTT.

J is TRBJ2-1 and V is TRBV7-9; D is ambiguous. This CDR3 region has 14 residues. Germline CDR1 reads SEHNR; CDR2 reads FQNEAQ (reference sequence). Between the trimmed V and J ends, which lost 1 base and 7 bases, there was a span of 11 bases. CDR3 region: CASSLVRVPNEQFF. The CDR3 coding sequence is TGTGCCAGCAGCTTAGTAAGGGTCCCGAATGAGCAGTTCTTC.